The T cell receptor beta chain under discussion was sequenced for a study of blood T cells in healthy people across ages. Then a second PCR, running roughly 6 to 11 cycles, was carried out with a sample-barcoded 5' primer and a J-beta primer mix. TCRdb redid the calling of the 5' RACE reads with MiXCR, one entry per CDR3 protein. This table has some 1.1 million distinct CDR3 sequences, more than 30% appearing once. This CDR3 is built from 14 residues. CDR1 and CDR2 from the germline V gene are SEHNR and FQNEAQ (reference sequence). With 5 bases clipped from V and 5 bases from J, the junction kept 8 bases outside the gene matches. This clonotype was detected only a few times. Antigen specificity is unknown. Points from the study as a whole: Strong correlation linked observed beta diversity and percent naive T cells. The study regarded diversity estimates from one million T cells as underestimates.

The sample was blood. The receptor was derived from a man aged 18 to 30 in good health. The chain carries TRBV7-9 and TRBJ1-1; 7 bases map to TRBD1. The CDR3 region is CASSGPGQTTEAFF. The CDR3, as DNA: TGTGCCAGCAGCGGACCGGGACAGACGACTGAAGCTTTCTTT.